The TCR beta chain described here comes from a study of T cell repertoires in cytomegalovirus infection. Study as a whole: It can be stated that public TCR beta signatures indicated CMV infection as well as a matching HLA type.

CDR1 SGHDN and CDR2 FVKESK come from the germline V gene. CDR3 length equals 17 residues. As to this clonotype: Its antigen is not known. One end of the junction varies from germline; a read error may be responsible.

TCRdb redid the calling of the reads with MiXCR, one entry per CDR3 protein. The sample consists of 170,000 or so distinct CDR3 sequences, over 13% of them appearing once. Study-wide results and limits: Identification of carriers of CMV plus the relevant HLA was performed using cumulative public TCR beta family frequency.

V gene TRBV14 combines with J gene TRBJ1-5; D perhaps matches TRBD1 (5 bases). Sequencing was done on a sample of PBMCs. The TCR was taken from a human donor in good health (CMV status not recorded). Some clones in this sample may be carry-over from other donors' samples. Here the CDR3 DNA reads TGTGCCAGCAACCAAGCCGGGACGACTAAAGTCAATCAGCCCCAGCATTTT. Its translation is CASNQAGTTKVNQPQHF.